This TCR beta chain stems from a study of blood T cell repertoires in COVID-19. Study as a whole: Spain, Italy and the United States supplied samples that represented acute and convalescent COVID-19. The analysed material was cDNA or gDNA that came from T cells, B-cell-depleted T cells, or PBMCs.

Clones were read by immunoSEQ multiplex PCR, and TCRdb kept only the in-frame ones, dropping some. The top ten clones hold around 2.1% of a sample with 130,000 or so clones, more than 75% of them seen once. Germline CDR1 reads MNHEY; CDR2 reads SVGAGI. The CDR3 is 13 residues long. The V segment lost 7 bases and the J segment 5 bases; nucleotides outside the gene matches: 5. The material sequenced was peripheral blood. This receptor was identified in a woman between 45 and 65 years old with acute or convalescent COVID-19. The chain uses TRBV6-5 and TRBJ2-1, with 7 bases matching TRBD1. The DNA for the CDR3 is TGTGCCAGCAACGGGACAGCCAACAATGAGCAGTTCTTC. Protein sequence: CASNGTANNEQFF.